The source of this T cell receptor (beta chain) is a study of technical replicates of blood from a handful of donors. CDR1 MDHEN and CDR2 SYDVKM come from the germline V gene. V dropped 7 bases and J dropped 4 bases, with 16 bases sitting between them. The CDR3 is 14 amino acids. Measured with immunoSEQ multiplex PCR; TCRdb has only the in-frame clones, and not every one. The sample comprises fewer than 90,000 clones, approximately 89% of which are singletons, and about 0.41% rests with the top ten. The receptor was isolated from a human donor in good health. Source material: T cells isolated from PBMCs. The chain uses TRBV28 and TRBJ1-2; D is ambiguous. CDR3 residues: CASIGQHGVYGYTF. DNA of the CDR3: TGTGCCAGCATAGGCCAGCACGGGGTCTATGGCTACACCTTC.